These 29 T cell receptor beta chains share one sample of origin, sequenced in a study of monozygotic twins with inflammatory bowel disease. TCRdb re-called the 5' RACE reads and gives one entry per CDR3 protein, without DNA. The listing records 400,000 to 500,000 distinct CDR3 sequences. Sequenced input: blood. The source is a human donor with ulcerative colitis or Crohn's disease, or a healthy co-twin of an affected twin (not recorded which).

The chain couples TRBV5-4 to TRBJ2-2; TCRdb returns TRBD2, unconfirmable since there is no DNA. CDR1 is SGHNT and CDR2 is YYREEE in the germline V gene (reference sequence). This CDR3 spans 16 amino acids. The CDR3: CASSLGTSGSAGELFF. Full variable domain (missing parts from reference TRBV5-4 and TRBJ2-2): ETGVTQSPTHLIKTRGQQVTLRCSSQSGHNTVSWYQQALGQGPQFIFQYYREEENGRGNFPPRFSGLQFPNYSSELNVNALELDDSALYLCASSLGTSGSAGELFFGEGSRLTVL.

CDR3 protein: CASSRDRGGFMNTEAFF. V gene TRBV7-2 combines with J gene TRBJ1-1; TCRdb designates TRBD1, a call that cannot be tested without DNA. CDR1 is SGHTA and CDR2 is FQGNSA in the germline V gene. CDR3 size: 17 residues.

CDR3 in amino acids: CACGEGFVNYGYTF. The chain is built from TRBV28 and TRBJ1-2. The CDR3 extends over 14 amino acids. Germline lookup yields CDR1 MDHEN and CDR2 SYDVKM.

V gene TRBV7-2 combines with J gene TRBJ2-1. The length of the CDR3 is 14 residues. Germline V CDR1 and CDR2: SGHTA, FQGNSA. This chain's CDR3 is CASSGAGAYNEQFF. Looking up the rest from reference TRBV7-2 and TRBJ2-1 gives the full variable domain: GAGVSQSPSNKVTEKGKDVELRCDPISGHTALYWYRQSLGQGLEFLIYFQGNSAPDKSGLPSDRFSAERTGGSVSTLTIQRTQQEDSAVYLCASSGAGAYNEQFFGPGTRLTVL.

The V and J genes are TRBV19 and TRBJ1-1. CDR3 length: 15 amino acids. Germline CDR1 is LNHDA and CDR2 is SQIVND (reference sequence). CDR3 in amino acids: CASSIMHSADTEAFF.

CDR3 sequence: CSATHSLYNEQFF. The rearrangement joins TRBV20-1 to TRBJ2-1. Per the germline V gene, CDR1 is DFQATT and CDR2 is SNEGSKA (reference sequence). The CDR3 has 13 residues.

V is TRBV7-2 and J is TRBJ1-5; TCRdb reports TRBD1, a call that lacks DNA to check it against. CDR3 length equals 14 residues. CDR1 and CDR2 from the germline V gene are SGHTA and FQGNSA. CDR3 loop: CASSLTGYNQPQHF.

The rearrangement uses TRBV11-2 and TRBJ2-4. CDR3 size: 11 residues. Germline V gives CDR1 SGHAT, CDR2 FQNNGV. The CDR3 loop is CASSPARIQYF. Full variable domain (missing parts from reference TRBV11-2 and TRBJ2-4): EAGVAQSPRYKIIEKRQSVAFWCNPISGHATLYWYQQILGQGPKLLIQFQNNGVVDDSQLPKDRFSAERLKGVDSTLKIQPAKLEDSAVYLCASSPARIQYFGAGTRLSVL.

The CDR3 is CASSSAGYYNEQFF. The chain is built from TRBV27 and TRBJ2-1; TCRdb's D call of TRBD2 is untestable without DNA. This CDR3 comprises 14 residues. The germline CDR1 and CDR2 sequences are MNHEY and SMNVEV (reference sequence).

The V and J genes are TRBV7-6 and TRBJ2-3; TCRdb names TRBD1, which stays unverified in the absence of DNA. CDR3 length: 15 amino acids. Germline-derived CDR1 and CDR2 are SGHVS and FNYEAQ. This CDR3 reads CASSLRVQGKDTQYF.

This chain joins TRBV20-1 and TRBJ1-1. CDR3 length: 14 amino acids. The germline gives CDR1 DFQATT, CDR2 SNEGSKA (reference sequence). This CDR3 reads CSAREAGPNTEAFF.

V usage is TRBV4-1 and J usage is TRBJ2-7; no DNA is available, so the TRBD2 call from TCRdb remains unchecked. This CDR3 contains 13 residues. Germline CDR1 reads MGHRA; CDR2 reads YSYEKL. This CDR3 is CASGLEPFYEQYF.

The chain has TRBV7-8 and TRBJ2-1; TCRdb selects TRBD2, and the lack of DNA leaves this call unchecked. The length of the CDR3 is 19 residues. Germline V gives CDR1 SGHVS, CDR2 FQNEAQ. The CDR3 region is CASSPTTSGRVGSYNEQFF.

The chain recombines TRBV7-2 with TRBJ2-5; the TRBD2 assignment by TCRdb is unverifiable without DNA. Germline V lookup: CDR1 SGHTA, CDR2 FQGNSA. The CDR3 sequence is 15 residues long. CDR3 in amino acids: CASSFRVAGGGPQYF.

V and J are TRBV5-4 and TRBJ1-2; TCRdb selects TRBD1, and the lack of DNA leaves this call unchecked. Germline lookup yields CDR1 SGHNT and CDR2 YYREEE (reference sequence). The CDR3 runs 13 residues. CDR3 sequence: CASSLKGADGYTF. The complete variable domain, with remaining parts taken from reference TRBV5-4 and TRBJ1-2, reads ETGVTQSPTHLIKTRGQQVTLRCSSQSGHNTVSWYQQALGQGPQFIFQYYREEENGRGNFPPRFSGLQFPNYSSELNVNALELDDSALYLCASSLKGADGYTFGSGTRLTVV.

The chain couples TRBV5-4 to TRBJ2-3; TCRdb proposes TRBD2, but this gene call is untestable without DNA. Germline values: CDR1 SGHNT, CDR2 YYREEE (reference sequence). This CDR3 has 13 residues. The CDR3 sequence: CASSERGADTQYF.

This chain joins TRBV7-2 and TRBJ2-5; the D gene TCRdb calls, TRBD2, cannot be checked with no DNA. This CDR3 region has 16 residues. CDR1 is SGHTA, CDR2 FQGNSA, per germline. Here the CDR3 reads CASSLGGLAAQETQYF. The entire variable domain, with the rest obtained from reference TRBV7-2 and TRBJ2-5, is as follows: GAGVSQSPSNKVTEKGKDVELRCDPISGHTALYWYRQSLGQGLEFLIYFQGNSAPDKSGLPSDRFSAERTGGSVSTLTIQRTQQEDSAVYLCASSLGGLAAQETQYFGPGTRLLVL.

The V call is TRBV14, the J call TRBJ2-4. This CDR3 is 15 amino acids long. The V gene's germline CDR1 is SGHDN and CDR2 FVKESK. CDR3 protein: CASSPAGLAKNIQYF.

CDR3 protein: CASTPDRGSYEQYF. The chain links TRBV19 to TRBJ2-7; absent DNA, TCRdb's TRBD2 call cannot be checked. This CDR3 comprises 14 residues. Germline V lookup: CDR1 LNHDA, CDR2 SQIVND (reference sequence).

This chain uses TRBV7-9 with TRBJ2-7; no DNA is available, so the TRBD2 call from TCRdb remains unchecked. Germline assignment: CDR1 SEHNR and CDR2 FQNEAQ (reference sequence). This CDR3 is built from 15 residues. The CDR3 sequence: CASSHRDLSSYEQYF.

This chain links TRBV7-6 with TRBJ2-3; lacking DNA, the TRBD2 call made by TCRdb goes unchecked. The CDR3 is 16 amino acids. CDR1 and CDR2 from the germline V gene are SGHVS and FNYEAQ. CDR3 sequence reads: CASSLGARSPTDTQYF. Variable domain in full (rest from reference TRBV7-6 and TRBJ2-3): GAGVSQSPRYKVTKRGQDVALRCDPISGHVSLYWYRQALGQGPEFLTYFNYEAQQDKSGLPNDRFSAERPEGSISTLTIQRTEQRDSAMYRCASSLGARSPTDTQYFGPGTRLTVL.

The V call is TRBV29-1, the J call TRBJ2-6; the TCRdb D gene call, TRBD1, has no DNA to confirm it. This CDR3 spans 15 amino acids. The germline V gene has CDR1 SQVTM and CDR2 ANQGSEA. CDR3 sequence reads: CSVRLRGLGANVLTF.

CDR3 protein: CASSLEGFADTQYF. The chain joins TRBV5-4 to TRBJ2-3. CDR1 is SGHNT, CDR2 YYREEE, per germline (reference sequence). The CDR3 contains 14 residues.

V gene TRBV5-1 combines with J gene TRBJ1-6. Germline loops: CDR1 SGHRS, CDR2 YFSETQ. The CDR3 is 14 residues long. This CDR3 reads CASSLKGVDSPLHF.

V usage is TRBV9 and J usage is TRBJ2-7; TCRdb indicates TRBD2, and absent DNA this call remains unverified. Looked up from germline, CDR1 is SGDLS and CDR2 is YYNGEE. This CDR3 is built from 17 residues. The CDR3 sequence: CASSFNPRGRESDEQYF.

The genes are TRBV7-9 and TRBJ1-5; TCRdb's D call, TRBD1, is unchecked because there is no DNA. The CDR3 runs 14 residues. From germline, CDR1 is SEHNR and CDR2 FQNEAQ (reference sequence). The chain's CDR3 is CASSRDSTLGPQHF.

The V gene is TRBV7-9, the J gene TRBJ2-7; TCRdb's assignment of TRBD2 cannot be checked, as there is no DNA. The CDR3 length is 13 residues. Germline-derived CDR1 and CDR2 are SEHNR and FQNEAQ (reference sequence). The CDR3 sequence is CASSGGNTYEQYF.

The chain's CDR3 is CASSLEFSGNTEAFF. V is TRBV5-1 and J is TRBJ1-1. The CDR3 is made up of 15 amino acids. Germline V gene sequence: CDR1 SGHRS, CDR2 YFSETQ. Combining the CDR3 with reference TRBV5-1 and TRBJ1-1 gives the whole variable domain KAGVTQTPRYLIKTRGQQVTLSCSPISGHRSVSWYQQTPGQGLQFLFEYFSETQRNKGNFPGRFSGRQFSNSRSEMNVSTLELGDSALYLCASSLEFSGNTEAFFGQGTRLTVV.

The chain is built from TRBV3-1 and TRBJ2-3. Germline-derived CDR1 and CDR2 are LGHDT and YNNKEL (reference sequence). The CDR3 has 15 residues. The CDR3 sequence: CASSQELANTDTQYF.